These 28 T cell receptor beta chains share one sample of origin, sequenced in a study of cytomegalovirus exposure and HLA in healthy donors. The PCR employed 60 Vbeta primers together with 13 Jbeta primers. This table comes from immunoSEQ multiplex PCR, and its TCRdb copy is limited to in-frame clones, with some not included. The sample consists of 80,000 to 100,000 clones, 73% of them appearing once. Sequenced: PBMCs. The receptors were sampled from a man in his forties in good health and CMV-seronegative.

This clone was seen a few times. The chain combines TRBV25-1 with TRBJ2-3, with D possibly TRBD1 on 6 matching bases. Trimming cost V 5 bases and J 2 bases, with 14 bases left between them. The CDR3 has 15 amino acids. Germline loops: CDR1 MGHDK, CDR2 SYGVNS. CDR3 sequence reads: CASSPIDRSTDTQYF. The CDR3 nucleotides are TGTGCCAGCAGTCCGATCGACAGGTCCACAGATACGCAGTATTTT.

The V gene is TRBV29-1, the J gene TRBJ2-2; TRBD1 matches 9 bases. The CDR3 length is 14 residues. Per the germline V gene, CDR1 is SQVTM and CDR2 is ANQGSEA. Unmatched junction bases numbered 7, after V lost 6 bases and J lost 5 bases. The CDR3 here is CSVQNRGLTGELFF. DNA of the CDR3: TGCAGCGTGCAGAACAGGGGGCTTACCGGGGAGCTGTTTTTT.

The chain uses TRBV4-2 and TRBJ2-5; possible D gene TRBD2, 5 bases. In germline, CDR1 is LGHNA, CDR2 YNFKEQ. There are 16 residues in the CDR3. With 0 bases removed from V and 2 bases from J, the gap between germline ends came to 13 bases. This CDR3 reads CASSQEAGGRQETQYF. The CDR3 DNA sequence: TGTGCCAGCAGCCAAGAGGCGGGTGGACGACAAGAGACCCAGTACTTC.

The J gene is TRBJ2-5, the V gene TRBV7-2; 9 nucleotides match TRBD1. The J call may be faulty, since TRBJ2-7 better matches the DNA end. The V gene's germline CDR1 is SGHTA and CDR2 FQGNSA. The CDR3 has 14 residues. CDR3 amino acids: CASSPLGQGYEQYF. As DNA, the CDR3 is TGTGCCAGCAGCCCCCTGGGACAGGGCTACGAGCAGTACTTC.

This sequence joins TRBV27 and TRBJ2-7; tentatively, D is TRBD2 (6 bases). Germline V gene lookup returns CDR1 MNHEY and CDR2 SMNVEV (reference sequence). CDR3 size: 12 residues. V was shortened by 6 bases and J by 8 bases, with 14 bases between the two germline ends. The chain's CDR3 is CASSHRGMKQYF. The CDR3 nucleotides are TGTGCCAGCAGCCACCGGGGGATGAAGCAGTACTTC.

This chain connects TRBV28 to TRBJ1-2; D uncertain. V was cut by 7 bases and J by 4 bases, with 16 bases left in between. This CDR3 contains 14 residues. Germline lookup yields CDR1 MDHEN and CDR2 SYDVKM. The CDR3 loop reads CASTSLLLIYGYTF. The CDR3 region has the DNA TGTGCCAGCACCTCCCTGTTGCTAATCTATGGCTACACCTTC.

The chain combines TRBV5-4 with TRBJ2-3; no definite D call. Per germline, CDR1 SGHNT and CDR2 YYREEE (reference sequence). There are 13 residues in the CDR3. The V end was cut by 0 bases, the J end by 5 bases, with 7 bases between. The CDR3 reads CASSLGAGDTQYF. The CDR3 nucleotides read TGTGCCAGCAGCTTGGGGGCAGGAGATACGCAGTATTTT. Using reference TRBV5-4 and TRBJ2-3 for the parts outside the CDR3, the full variable domain is ETGVTQSPTHLIKTRGQQVTLRCSSQSGHNTVSWYQQALGQGPQFIFQYYREEENGRGNFPPRFSGLQFPNYSSELNVNALELDDSALYLCASSLGAGDTQYFGPGTRLTVL.

This clone was seen only a few times. The V call is TRBV11-3, the J call TRBJ2-5; TRBD1 agrees at 8 bases. Germline values: CDR1 SGHNT, CDR2 YENEEA. The CDR3 contains 15 residues. V lost 3 bases and J lost 5; bases outside the gene matches: 8. CDR3 nucleotides: TGTGCCAGCAGCTTTTCGACAGGGGTCGGTGAGACCCAGTACTTC. Protein: CASSFSTGVGETQYF.

The chain uses TRBV18 and TRBJ2-2; no clear D. The CDR3 spans 15 residues. The germline CDR1 and CDR2 sequences are KGHSH and LQKENI. Deletions cut 6 bases from V and 1 base from J, with 12 bases between. The CDR3 reads CASSVGILNTGELFF. Written as DNA, the CDR3 is TGTGCCAGCTCTGTTGGCATCTTGAACACCGGGGAGCTGTTTTTT.

The chain carries TRBV5-1 and TRBJ2-3; 14 bases agree with TRBD2. The CDR3 spans 18 residues. CDR1 SGHRS and CDR2 YFSETQ come from the germline V gene. Trimming cost V 0 bases and J 4 bases; bases outside gene matches: 7. The CDR3 spells CASSLGLAGGIAADTQYF. CDR3 DNA: TGCGCCAGCAGCTTGGGACTAGCGGGGGGGATAGCTGCAGATACGCAGTATTTT.

The chain uses TRBV5-1 and TRBJ2-2; 8 bases are a match to TRBD2. CDR3 length: 14 residues. Germline loops: CDR1 SGHRS, CDR2 YFSETQ. Trimming at V came to 4 bases and at J to 8 bases, leaving 7 bases not matched to a gene. The CDR3 DNA follows: TGCGCCAGCAGCCCCGGGACTAGTTTGGGGGAGCTGTTTTTT. Translating it yields CASSPGTSLGELFF.

The rearrangement uses TRBV6-6 and TRBJ1-3; 9 bases fit TRBD1. Trimming at V came to 1 base and at J to 2 bases, leaving 3 bases not matched to a gene. Germline V gives CDR1 MNHNY, CDR2 SVGAGI (reference sequence). The CDR3 length is 16 residues. CDR3 sequence: CASSYYRGLTGNTIYF. The CDR3 DNA is TGTGCCAGCAGTTACTACAGGGGGCTAACTGGAAACACCATATATTTT.

The chain links TRBV7-6 to TRBJ2-3, with D maybe TRBD2 (6 bases). The V gene's germline CDR1 is SGHVS and CDR2 FNYEAQ. CDR3 size: 18 residues. Trimming removed 5 bases from V and 2 bases from J, with 23 bases in between. The CDR3 nucleotides read TGTGCCAGCAGCCCGGCCCAGGTTAGCGGCCACTACACAGATACGCAGTATTTT. Its translation: CASSPAQVSGHYTDTQYF.

The V call is TRBV7-8, the J call TRBJ1-1; D is possibly TRBD1 (5 bases). Trimming shortened V by 2 bases and J by 0 bases, and 10 bases separated the two germline ends. CDR3 size: 15 residues. Germline V gene data show CDR1 as SGHVS and CDR2 as FQNEAQ. The CDR3 bases are TGTGCCAGCAGCTTAAGGGGCAACATGAACACTGAAGCTTTCTTT. Its protein is CASSLRGNMNTEAFF.

About this clone itself: Other nucleotide sequences in the sample specify the same CDR3. This chain uses TRBV5-6 with TRBJ2-7; possibly TRBD1 for D (6 bases). Germline loops: CDR1 SGHDT, CDR2 YYEEEE. Between the trimmed V and J ends, which lost 0 bases and 3 bases, there was a span of 7 bases. This CDR3 region has 13 residues. The CDR3 sequence: CASSLVRGYEQYF. DNA for the CDR3: TGTGCCAGCAGCTTGGTCAGGGGCTACGAGCAGTACTTC.

The chain links TRBV6-7 to TRBJ2-1, with D perhaps TRBD2 (7 bases). TRBV6-7 is annotated as an ORF whose role is uncertain. The CDR3 spans 11 residues. V was pared by 2 bases and J by 15 bases, with 11 bases between. CDR3 bases: TGTGCCAGCAGTTACGGGGGGGCCTTGTTCTTC. The encoded protein is CASSYGGALFF.

This clone turned up a few times. The chain has TRBV7-8 and TRBJ1-6; the D gene is possibly TRBD1 (5 bases). V was trimmed by 8 bases and J by 2 bases, leaving 16 bases between them. Germline-derived CDR1 and CDR2 are SGHVS and FQNEAQ. The CDR3 has 16 residues. CDR3 DNA sequence: TGTGCCAGCTTCTCGGGGGGAGGCGCCTATAATTCACCCCTCCACTTT. Protein product: CASFSGGGAYNSPLHF.

This clone was seen once. This chain uses TRBV2 with TRBJ2-5; 8 bases are a match to TRBD1. J gave up 2 bases and V 4 bases, and 6 bases lay outside the gene matches. This CDR3 spans 15 amino acids. In germline, CDR1 is SNHLY, CDR2 FYNNEI. The CDR3 sequence: CASSAGRGRQETQYF. For the CDR3, the DNA is TGTGCCAGCAGTGCGGGCAGGGGGCGGCAAGAGACCCAGTACTTC.

This chain uses TRBV10-3 with TRBJ1-1; 9 nucleotides align to TRBD1. From germline, CDR1 is ENHRY and CDR2 SYGVKD. Unmatched junction bases numbered 15, after V lost 8 bases and J lost 11 bases. CDR3 length: 14 residues. The CDR3 protein is CAIGPERGQGWAFF. The CDR3 DNA sequence: TGTGCCATCGGACCAGAAAGGGGACAGGGATGGGCTTTCTTT.

Regarding this clone: Its ends do not fully match the called genes, so a read error is possible. The rearrangement links TRBV5-1 to TRBJ1-1; D is undetermined. This CDR3 is built from 13 residues. Per the germline V gene, CDR1 is SGHRS and CDR2 is YFSETQ. CDR3: CAGSLASNTEAFF. CDR3 DNA: TGCGCCGGCAGCTTGGCCTCGAACACTGAAGCTTTCTTT.

The J gene is TRBJ2-7, the V gene TRBV13; 7 positions match TRBD2. CDR3 length: 13 residues. After removal of 2 bases from V and 6 bases from J, the junction contained 4 bases not matched to a gene. CDR1 and CDR2 from the germline V gene are PRHDT and FYEKMQ (reference sequence). The DNA of the CDR3 is TGTGCCAGCAGCTTATCTCCGGGGGGCGAGCAGTACTTC. This sequence encodes CASSLSPGGEQYF.

The chain carries TRBV4-1 and TRBJ2-1, with D perhaps matching TRBD2 (5 bases). Germline values: CDR1 MGHRA, CDR2 YSYEKL. This CDR3 is 11 amino acids long. With 5 bases removed from V and 7 bases from J, the gap between germline ends came to 6 bases. CDR3: CASSTRNEQFF. CDR3 coding DNA: TGCGCCAGCAGCACTAGAAATGAGCAGTTCTTC.

This clone occurred once. The identical CDR3 is also encoded by other nucleotide sequences in the sample. The J gene is TRBJ1-2, the V gene TRBV6-4; 8 nucleotides match TRBD1. The V gene end was trimmed by 4 bases and the J gene end by 5 bases; junction bases not matched to a gene: 3. CDR3 size: 13 residues. Germline V CDR1 and CDR2: MRHNA, SNTAGT. CDR3 DNA sequence: TGTGCCAGCAGTGTGGACAGGGATTATGGCTACACCTTC. Encoded protein: CASSVDRDYGYTF.

The CDR3 is CASSPQGAAYNEQFF. In DNA, the CDR3 is TGCGCCAGCAGCCCGCAGGGGGCTGCCTACAATGAGCAGTTCTTC. The chain employs TRBV5-1 and TRBJ2-1, with TRBD1 identical over 8 bases. Germline CDR1 reads SGHRS; CDR2 reads YFSETQ. Trimming removed 4 bases from V and 2 bases from J; junction bases left unmatched: 5. The CDR3 extends over 15 amino acids.

The V call is TRBV29-1, the J call TRBJ2-1, with D maybe TRBD2 (6 bases). The V gene lost 1 base and the J gene lost 2 bases, with 15 bases spanning the gap. Germline CDR1 SQVTM, CDR2 ANQGSEA. The CDR3 has 16 amino acids. The CDR3 reads CSVEAIGGKAYNEQFF. In nucleotides, the CDR3 is TGCAGCGTTGAAGCTATAGGAGGGAAAGCCTACAATGAGCAGTTCTTC.

The chain recombines TRBV7-2 with TRBJ1-5; D is perhaps TRBD1 (5 bases). The germline V gene has CDR1 SGHTA and CDR2 FQGNSA. The CDR3 is 15 residues long. Trimming took 4 bases from V and 0 from J, leaving 10 bases between them. CDR3 sequence (DNA): TGTGCCAGCAGCTGGGCAGGGTATAGCAATCAGCCCCAGCATTTT. It encodes CASSWAGYSNQPQHF.

This sequence joins TRBV15 and TRBJ1-1; possibly TRBD1 for D (6 bases). This CDR3 is 19 amino acids long. V was cut by 5 bases and J by 4 bases, with 29 bases left in between. The germline V gene encodes CDR1 LNHNV and CDR2 YYDKDF (reference sequence). The CDR3 protein is CATSSTGGQGKGVGTEAFF. CDR3 bases: TGTGCCACCAGCTCCACGGGGGGGCAGGGGAAAGGTGTTGGCACTGAAGCTTTCTTT.

Only one count was recorded for this clone. The rearrangement links TRBV5-1 to TRBJ1-4; D not resolved. The V end lost 2 bases, the J end lost 0 bases, and 23 bases lay between the germline ends. This CDR3 has 20 amino acids. CDR1 and CDR2 (germline): SGHRS, YFSETQ. The CDR3 DNA reads as TGCGCCAGCAGCTTACGCCCCCGGGTGTCTCCGCGAACAACTAATGAAAAACTGTTTTTT. Translated: CASSLRPRVSPRTTNEKLFF.